These T cell receptor beta chains were read from a single sample in a study of blood T cell repertoires in COVID-19. Sequenced by immunoSEQ multiplex PCR; TCRdb stores in-frame clones only, minus some. The sample has roughly 250,000 clones, roughly 82% seen once. Sequenced material: peripheral blood. Every receptor here comes from a woman older than 75 with active or convalescent COVID-19. Each CDR3 is given with its conserved first and last residue. A D gene is named only where the DNA matches it firmly. Size is omitted from some rows. Given values are once, few, many or a class for expanded clones.

J gene,clone size,V gene,D gene,CDR3 DNA,CDR3 protein
TRBJ2-1,NA,TRBV6-2/TRBV6-3,TRBD2,TGTGCCAGCAGTCAAACTAGCGGGAGCTACAATGAGCAGTTCTTC,CASSQTSGSYNEQFF
TRBJ2-1,NA,TRBV20-1,NA,TGCAGTGCTAGTGCCGCACTTCCCTCGGGAGAGGGCAATGAGCAGTTCTTC,CSASAALPSGEGNEQFF
TRBJ2-3,once,TRBV20-1,NA,TGCAGTGCTAGTTCTGGGGCCACGACTACGCAGTATTTT,CSASSGATTTQYF
TRBJ1-1,once,TRBV5-1,NA,TGCGCCAGCAGCCCTATCCCGCGGGACACTGAAGCTTTCTTT,CASSPIPRDTEAFF
TRBJ2-5,NA,TRBV5-5,TRBD1,TGTGCCAGCAGTCGTGTCTCAGGGGGTGTTGAGACCCAGTACTTC,CASSRVSGGVETQYF
TRBJ2-3,NA,TRBV20-1,NA,TGCAGTGCGAGTTCGGGAGCGGACCACACAGATACGCAGTATTTT,CSASSGADHTDTQYF
TRBJ2-2,NA,TRBV18,TRBD1,TGTGCCAGCTCATCCGGACAGGGTAACACCGGGGAGCTGTTTTTT,CASSSGQGNTGELFF
TRBJ1-1,NA,TRBV18,TRBD1,TGTGCCAGCTCACCAATCAGGCTGGGACAGGGGGCCGACACTGAAGCTTTCTTT,CASSPIRLGQGADTEAFF
TRBJ2-1,NA,TRBV6-5,NA,TGTGCCAGCAGTTACGCTATACAGGGAAATGAGCAGTTCTTC,CASSYAIQGNEQFF
TRBJ1-2,NA,TRBV7-9,NA,TGTGCCAGCAGCTTAGGGGCAGGGCCCTATGGCTACACCTTC,CASSLGAGPYGYTF
TRBJ1-6,NA,TRBV30,TRBD1,TGTGCCTGGAGAACACAGGGGGACGTAGCGCCCCTCCACTTT,CAWRTQGDVAPLHF
TRBJ1-5,NA,TRBV2,NA,TGTGCCAGCAGTGACCGACAGTTGAATCAGCCCCAGCATTTT,CASSDRQLNQPQHF
TRBJ2-3,NA,TRBV29-1,NA,TGCAGCGTTGTAACGGGGATGACTGGAGATACGCAGTATTTT,CSVVTGMTGDTQYF
TRBJ2-7,NA,TRBV28,NA,TGTGCCAGCAGGGAACGCAGGGGGGCCAAGGGGGAGCAGTACTTC,CASRERRGAKGEQYF
TRBJ1-5,NA,TRBV19,NA,TGTGCCAGTAGGGCCGGGACTAATCAGGGCAATCAGCCCCAGCATTTT,CASRAGTNQGNQPQHF
TRBJ2-1,NA,TRBV18,NA,TGTGCCAGCTCACCACCTGCGGGCGCTATTGGCAATGAGCAGTTCTTC,CASSPPAGAIGNEQFF
TRBJ1-2,once,TRBV30,NA,TGTGCCTGGAGTTGGGCAGGCCGGGAAATTTATGGCTACACCTTC,CAWSWAGREIYGYTF
TRBJ2-7,NA,TRBV7-9,NA,TGTGCCAGCAGCTTTTCGGGTTTATGGTACGAGCAGTACTTC,CASSFSGLWYEQYF
TRBJ1-2,once,TRBV6-4,NA,TGTGCCAGCAGTTCAGGGGACTATGGCTACACCTTC,CASSSGDYGYTF
TRBJ2-5,NA,TRBV30,NA,TGTGCCTGGAGTAGGGGCTTCTCTATAGGCCTCCAAGAGACCCAGTACTTC,CAWSRGFSIGLQETQYF
TRBJ1-4,NA,TRBV6-1,TRBD1,TGTGCCAGCAGTGGGGACAGTGTTACAACTAATGAAAAACTGTTTTTT,CASSGDSVTTNEKLFF
TRBJ2-7,NA,TRBV12-3/TRBV12-4,NA,TGTGCCAGCAGAGGGCAGGGGCTCTACGAGCAGTACTTC,CASRGQGLYEQYF
TRBJ2-3,NA,TRBV5-1,NA,TGCGCCAGCATCCTTGAGGATACGCAGTATTTT,CASILEDTQYF
TRBJ2-2,NA,TRBV5-1,TRBD1,TGCGCCAGCAGCTCGGGACAGGACACCGGGGAGCTGTTTTTT,CASSSGQDTGELFF
TRBJ2-1,few,TRBV7-7,NA,TGTGCCAGCAGCTCCCTTGCGGGGAACCACAATGAGCAGTTCTTC,CASSSLAGNHNEQFF
TRBJ1-4,NA,TRBV5-4,TRBD1,TGTGCCAGCAGCTTGAGGGCAGGGGGGAATGAAAAACTGTTTTTT,CASSLRAGGNEKLFF
TRBJ1-2,NA,TRBV27,TRBD1,TGTGCCAGCGGACAGGGTTGGAGCTATGGCTACACCTTC,CASGQGWSYGYTF
TRBJ2-3,NA,TRBV5-1,NA,TGCGCCAGCAGGGAGGGAGGGGGTGAAGATACGCAGTATTTT,CASREGGGEDTQYF
TRBJ2-2,NA,TRBV7-2,NA,TGTGCCAGCAGTAAACTCGGCGGGGGCGGGACCGGGGAGCTGTTTTTT,CASSKLGGGGTGELFF